This is a list of T cell receptor beta chains from one sample in a study of cytomegalovirus exposure and HLA in healthy donors. The repertoire was sequenced with immunoSEQ multiplex PCR; TCRdb's copy has only in-frame clones and lacks some. The listing contains 70,000 to 100,000 clones. Sequenced sample: PBMCs. The receptors come from a girl under 18 in good health and CMV-seropositive. The conserved cysteine and the conserved F or W are not part of the CDR3 here. The D gene is left open where the match is weak.

V	J	D	CDR3
TRBV4-2	TRBJ1-6	TRBD1	ASSQPSRDRGSPLH
TRBV6-1	TRBJ1-1	NA	ASSEQWEVGNTEAF
TRBV28	TRBJ1-4	NA	ASSQMAGKLF
TRBV2	TRBJ2-3	TRBD2	ASSARATSGEQY
TRBV30	TRBJ2-1	NA	ASSTGTKYDNEQF
TRBV7-9	TRBJ1-6	TRBD1	ASSSTGTVSSPLH
TRBV25-1	TRBJ2-7	TRBD2	ASSPAGGRDHEQY
TRBV19	NA	NA	ASTTSGNSNQPQY
TRBV9	TRBJ1-4	NA	ASSVDGGNEKLF
TRBV6-7	TRBJ1-6	NA	ASSYSKVGGNSPLH
TRBV11-2	TRBJ1-4	TRBD1	ASRRGQGTNEKLF
TRBV5-6	TRBJ1-1	TRBD1	ASSSTLTGDTEAF
TRBV10-1	TRBJ2-3	NA	AKGHSTDTQY
TRBV5-1	TRBJ2-5	TRBD2	ASSGEGETQY
TRBV12-5	TRBJ2-2	TRBD2	ASGTRGGWTGELF
TRBV6-1	TRBJ2-4	TRBD1	ASSEIWDSRNIQY
TRBV7-2	TRBJ2-7	NA	ASSFRGTYEQY
TRBV5-1	TRBJ2-3	NA	ASRLLGGGFTDTQY
TRBV5-1	TRBJ1-4	TRBD1	ASSFGTGEKLF
TRBV28	TRBJ1-2	NA	ASSPGREANYGYT
TRBV9	TRBJ2-1	NA	ASSGRPDNEQF
TRBV19	TRBJ2-2	TRBD1	ASRIMTGGLAGELF
TRBV19	TRBJ2-2	TRBD1	ASITTGGTGELF
TRBV4-3	TRBJ2-2	NA	ASSQDVSPTGELF
TRBV9	TRBJ1-3	TRBD1	ASSGTGSGNTIY
TRBV25-1	TRBJ1-4	NA	ASSDSTEYNEKLF
TRBV6-1	TRBJ2-5	NA	ASSESQQETQY
TRBV5-4	TRBJ2-1	NA	ASSLAPDEQF
TRBV19	TRBJ1-5	NA	ASRMPGDNQPQH
TRBV7-2	TRBJ1-2	NA	ASSLEEENYGYT
TRBV29-1	TRBJ1-2	TRBD1	SVWGQGDGYT
TRBV4-1	TRBJ1-4	NA	ASSQGRGEGEKLF
TRBV5-1	TRBJ1-2	NA	ASSYGQNYGYT
TRBV2	TRBJ2-7	NA	ASSKLGSTHYEQY
TRBV4-3	TRBJ1-2	TRBD1	ASSPTGGDGYT
TRBV28	TRBJ2-3	NA	ASNPRDTSTDTQY
TRBV6-1	TRBJ1-4	NA	ASSRLAINEKLF
TRBV4-3	TRBJ1-5	NA	ASSQDVFGPRH
TRBV27	TRBJ1-6	NA	ASSFWGRSYNSPLH
TRBV6-5	TRBJ2-5	NA	ASSQFAGRGETQY
TRBV4-1	TRBJ2-7	TRBD2	ASSQDTSGTYEQY
TRBV4-2	TRBJ2-4	TRBD2	ASSQYLAGENIQY
TRBV9	TRBJ1-4	NA	ASSLSHNEKLF
TRBV4-3	TRBJ1-6	TRBD1	ASSQDFAQQGAGNSPLH
TRBV7-2	TRBJ1-2	NA	ASSRTDYGYT
TRBV5-5	TRBJ1-2	TRBD1	ASSTGQGFYGYT
TRBV19	TRBJ1-5	NA	ASSIQAGQPQH
TRBV28	TRBJ1-6	TRBD1	ASSSRTGGGSPLH
TRBV30	TRBJ1-2	NA	AWIGDYGYT
TRBV28	TRBJ1-4	TRBD1	ASRPGTGATNEKLF
TRBV19	TRBJ2-6	TRBD1	ASTRDSSGANVLT
TRBV4-3	TRBJ2-1	TRBD2	ASSPRLAGAFDNEQF
TRBV6-1	TRBJ2-5	TRBD2	ASSEGGRGVQETQY
TRBV18	TRBJ1-1	TRBD1	ASSQDRAHTEAF
TRBV10-3	TRBJ1-2	TRBD1	AIGTGTRDGYT
TRBV18	TRBJ2-5	NA	ASSLRTGQQETQY